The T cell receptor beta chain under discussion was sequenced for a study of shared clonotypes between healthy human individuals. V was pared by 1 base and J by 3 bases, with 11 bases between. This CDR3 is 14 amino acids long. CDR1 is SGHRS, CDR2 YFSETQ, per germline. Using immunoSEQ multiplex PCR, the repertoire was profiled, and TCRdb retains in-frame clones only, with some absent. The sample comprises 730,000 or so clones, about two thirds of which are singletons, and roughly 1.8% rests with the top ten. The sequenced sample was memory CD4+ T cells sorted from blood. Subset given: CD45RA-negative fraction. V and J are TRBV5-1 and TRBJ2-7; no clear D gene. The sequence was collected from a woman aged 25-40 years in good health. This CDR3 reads CASSLMGTIYEQYF. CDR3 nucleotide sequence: TGCGCCAGCAGCTTGATGGGAACGATCTACGAGCAGTACTTC.